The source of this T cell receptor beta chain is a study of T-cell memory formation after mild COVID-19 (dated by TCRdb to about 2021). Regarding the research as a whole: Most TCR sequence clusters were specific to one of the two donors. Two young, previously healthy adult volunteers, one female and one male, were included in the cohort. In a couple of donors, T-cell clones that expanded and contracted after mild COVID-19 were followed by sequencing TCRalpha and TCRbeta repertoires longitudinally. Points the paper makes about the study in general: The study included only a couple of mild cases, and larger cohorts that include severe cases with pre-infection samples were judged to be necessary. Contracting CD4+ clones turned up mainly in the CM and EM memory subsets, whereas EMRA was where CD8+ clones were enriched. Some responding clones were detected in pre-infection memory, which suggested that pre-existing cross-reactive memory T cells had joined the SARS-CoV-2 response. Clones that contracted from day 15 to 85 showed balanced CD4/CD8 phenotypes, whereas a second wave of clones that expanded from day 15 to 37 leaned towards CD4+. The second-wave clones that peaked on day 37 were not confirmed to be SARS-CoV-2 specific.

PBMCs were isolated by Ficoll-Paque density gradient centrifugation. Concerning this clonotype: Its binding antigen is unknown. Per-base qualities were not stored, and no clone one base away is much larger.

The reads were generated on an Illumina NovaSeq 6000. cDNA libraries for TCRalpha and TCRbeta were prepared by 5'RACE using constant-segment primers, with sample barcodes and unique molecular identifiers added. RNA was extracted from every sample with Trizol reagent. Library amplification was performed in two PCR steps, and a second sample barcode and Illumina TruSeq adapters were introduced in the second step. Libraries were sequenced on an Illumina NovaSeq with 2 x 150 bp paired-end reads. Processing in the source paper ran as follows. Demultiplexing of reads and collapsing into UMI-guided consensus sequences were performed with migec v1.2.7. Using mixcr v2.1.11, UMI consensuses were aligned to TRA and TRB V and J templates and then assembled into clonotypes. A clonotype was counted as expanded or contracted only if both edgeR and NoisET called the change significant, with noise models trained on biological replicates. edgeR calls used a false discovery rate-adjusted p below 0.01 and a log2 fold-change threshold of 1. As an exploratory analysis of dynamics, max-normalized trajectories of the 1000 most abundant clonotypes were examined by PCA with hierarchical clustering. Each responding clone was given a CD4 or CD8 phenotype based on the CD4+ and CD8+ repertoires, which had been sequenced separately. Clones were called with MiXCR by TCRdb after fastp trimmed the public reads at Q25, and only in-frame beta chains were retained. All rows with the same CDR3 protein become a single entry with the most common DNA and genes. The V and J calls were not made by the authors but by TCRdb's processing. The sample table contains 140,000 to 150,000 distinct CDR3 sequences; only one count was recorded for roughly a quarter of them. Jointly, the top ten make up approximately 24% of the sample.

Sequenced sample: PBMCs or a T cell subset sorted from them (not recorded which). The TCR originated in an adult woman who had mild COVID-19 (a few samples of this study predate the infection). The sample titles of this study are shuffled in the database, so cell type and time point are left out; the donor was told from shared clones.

The DNA is as follows: TGTGCCACTAGTGAGAGCTATGGCTACACCTTC. The encoded protein is CATSESYGYTF. The V gene is TRBV12-3 or TRBV12-4 and the J gene is TRBJ1-2, with an unclear D gene assignment. At the junction V is shortened by 10 bases and J by 4 bases, with 10 bases in between. Its CDR3 holds 11 amino acids, cysteine through phenylalanine. Here the CDR3 DNA is all that survives: 33 bases in frame from base 1.